This TCR beta chain was sequenced during a study of T-cell memory formation after mild COVID-19. Trimming removed 4 bases from V and 4 bases from J; junction bases left unmatched: 8. CDR3 length: 16 residues. The germline V gene has CDR1 LGHNA and CDR2 YSLEER. Each CDR3 protein gets one entry after TCRdb re-called the 5' RACE reads with MiXCR. This sample has some 57,000 distinct CDR3 sequences; 12% occur once, and the top ten carry approximately 26%. This clonotype was observed a few times. V usage is TRBV4-3 and J usage is TRBJ2-1, with TRBD1 matching over 9 bases. This sequence was found in a man between 18 and 35 years old who had mild COVID-19 (a few samples of this study predate the infection). Cell type and time point are not known. The material sequenced was PBMCs or a T cell subset sorted from them (not recorded which). The CDR3: CASSPSGQGPYNEQFF. The CDR3 DNA follows: TGCGCCAGCAGCCCCTCCGGACAGGGGCCTTACAATGAGCAGTTCTTC.